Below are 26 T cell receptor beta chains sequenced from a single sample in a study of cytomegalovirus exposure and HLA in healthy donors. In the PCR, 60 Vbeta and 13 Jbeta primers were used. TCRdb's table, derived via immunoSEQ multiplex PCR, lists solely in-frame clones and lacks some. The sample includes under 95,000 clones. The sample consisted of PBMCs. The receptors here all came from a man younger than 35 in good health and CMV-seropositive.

The CDR3 DNA reads TGTGCCAGCAGCACAGGCCTACAGGGAACGAGCTACACCTTC. It is translated as CASSTGLQGTSYTF. This chain joins TRBV7-9 and TRBJ1-2; tentative D call: TRBD1 (6 bases). The CDR3 length is 14 residues. The germline V gene encodes CDR1 SEHNR and CDR2 FQNEAQ (reference sequence). With 5 bases removed from V and 9 bases from J, the gap between germline ends came to 19 bases.

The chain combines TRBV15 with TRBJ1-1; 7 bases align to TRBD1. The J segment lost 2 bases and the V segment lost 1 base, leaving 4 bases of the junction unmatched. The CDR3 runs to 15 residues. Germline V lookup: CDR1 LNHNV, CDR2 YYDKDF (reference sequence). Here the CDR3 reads CATSRGAGGNTEAFF. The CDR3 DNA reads TGTGCCACCAGCAGAGGCGCAGGGGGAAACACTGAAGCTTTCTTT.

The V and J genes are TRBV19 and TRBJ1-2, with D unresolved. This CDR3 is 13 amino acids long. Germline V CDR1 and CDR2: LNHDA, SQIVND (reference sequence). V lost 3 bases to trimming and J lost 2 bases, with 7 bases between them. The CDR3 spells CASSIAQNYGYTF. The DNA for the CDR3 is TGTGCCAGTAGTATCGCACAGAACTATGGCTACACCTTC.

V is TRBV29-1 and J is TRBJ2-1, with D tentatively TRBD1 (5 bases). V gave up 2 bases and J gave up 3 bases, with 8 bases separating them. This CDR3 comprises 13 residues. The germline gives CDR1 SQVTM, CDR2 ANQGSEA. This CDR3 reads CSVERGLYNEQFF. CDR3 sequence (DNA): TGCAGCGTTGAAAGGGGCCTCTACAATGAGCAGTTCTTC.

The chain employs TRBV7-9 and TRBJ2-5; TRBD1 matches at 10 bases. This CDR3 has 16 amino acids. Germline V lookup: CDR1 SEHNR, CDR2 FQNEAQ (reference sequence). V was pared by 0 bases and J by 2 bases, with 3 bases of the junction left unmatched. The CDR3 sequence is CASSLATGQGQETQYF. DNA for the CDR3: TGTGCCAGCAGCTTAGCAACGGGACAGGGGCAAGAGACCCAGTACTTC.

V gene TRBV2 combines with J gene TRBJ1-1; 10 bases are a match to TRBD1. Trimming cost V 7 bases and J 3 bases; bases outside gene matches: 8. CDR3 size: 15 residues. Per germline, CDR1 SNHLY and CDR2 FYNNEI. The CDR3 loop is CASNERDRGDTEAFF. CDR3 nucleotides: TGTGCCAGCAACGAAAGGGACAGGGGTGACACTGAAGCTTTCTTT.

CDR3 coding DNA: TGCACCAGCAGCCGCTACCTTAGCGGGGGGAACTACGAGCAGTACTTC. Amino acids: CTSSRYLSGGNYEQYF. The chain has TRBV1 and TRBJ2-7; TRBD2, as called in the table, went unchecked against the DNA. TRBV1 is classified as a pseudogene. The CDR3 loop spans 16 amino acids.

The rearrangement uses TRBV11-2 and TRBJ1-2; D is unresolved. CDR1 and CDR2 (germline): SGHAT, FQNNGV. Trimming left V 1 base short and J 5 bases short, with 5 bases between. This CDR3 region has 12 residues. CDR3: CASSLGTYGYTF. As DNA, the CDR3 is TGTGCCAGCAGCTTAGGCACTTATGGCTACACCTTC.

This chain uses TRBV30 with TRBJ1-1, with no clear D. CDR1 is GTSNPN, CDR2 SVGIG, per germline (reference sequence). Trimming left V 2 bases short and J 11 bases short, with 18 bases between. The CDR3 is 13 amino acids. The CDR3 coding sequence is TGTGCCTGGAGTTTCCTGGAAGGCGGGGTGGCTTTCTTT. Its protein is CAWSFLEGGVAFF.

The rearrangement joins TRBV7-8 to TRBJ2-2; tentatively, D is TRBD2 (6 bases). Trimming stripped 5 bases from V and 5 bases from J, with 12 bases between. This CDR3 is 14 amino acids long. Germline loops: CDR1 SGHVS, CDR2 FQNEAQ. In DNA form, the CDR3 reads TGTGCCAGCAGCCGGGCGGGGCAGACCGGGGAGCTGTTTTTT. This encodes CASSRAGQTGELFF.

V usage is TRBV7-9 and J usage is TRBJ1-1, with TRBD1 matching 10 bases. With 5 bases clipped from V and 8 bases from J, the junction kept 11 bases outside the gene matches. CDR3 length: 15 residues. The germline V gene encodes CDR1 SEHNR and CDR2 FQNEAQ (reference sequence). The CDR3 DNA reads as TGTGCCAGCAGCCCCTGGACAGGGGGAGGATGGGAAGCTTTCTTT. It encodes CASSPWTGGGWEAFF.

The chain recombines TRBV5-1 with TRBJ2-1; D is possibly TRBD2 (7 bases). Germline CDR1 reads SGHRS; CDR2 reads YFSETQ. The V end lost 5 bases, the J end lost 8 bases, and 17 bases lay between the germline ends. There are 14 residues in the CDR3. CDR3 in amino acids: CASSMRGLEDEQFF. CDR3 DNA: TGCGCCAGCAGTATGCGGGGGCTAGAGGATGAGCAGTTCTTC.

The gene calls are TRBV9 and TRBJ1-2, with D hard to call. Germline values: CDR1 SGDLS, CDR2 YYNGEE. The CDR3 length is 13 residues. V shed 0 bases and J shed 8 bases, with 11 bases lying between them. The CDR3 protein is CASSVVSGSGYTF. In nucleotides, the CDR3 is TGTGCCAGCAGCGTAGTCTCGGGTAGCGGCTACACCTTC.

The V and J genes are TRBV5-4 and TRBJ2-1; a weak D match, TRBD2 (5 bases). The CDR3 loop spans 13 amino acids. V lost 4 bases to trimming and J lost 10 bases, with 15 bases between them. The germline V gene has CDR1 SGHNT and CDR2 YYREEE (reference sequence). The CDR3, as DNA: TGTGCCAGCAGCCCAGGTTACACGGGGGAGCAGTTCTTC. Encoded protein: CASSPGYTGEQFF. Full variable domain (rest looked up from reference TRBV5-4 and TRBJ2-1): ETGVTQSPTHLIKTRGQQVTLRCSSQSGHNTVSWYQQALGQGPQFIFQYYREEENGRGNFPPRFSGLQFPNYSSELNVNALELDDSALYLCASSPGYTGEQFFGPGTRLTVL.

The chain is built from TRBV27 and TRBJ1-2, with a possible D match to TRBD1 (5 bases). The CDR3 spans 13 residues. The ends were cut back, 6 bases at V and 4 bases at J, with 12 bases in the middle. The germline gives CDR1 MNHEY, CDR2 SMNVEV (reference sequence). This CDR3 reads CASRATGVYGYTF. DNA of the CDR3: TGTGCCAGCAGAGCAACAGGCGTCTATGGCTACACCTTC.

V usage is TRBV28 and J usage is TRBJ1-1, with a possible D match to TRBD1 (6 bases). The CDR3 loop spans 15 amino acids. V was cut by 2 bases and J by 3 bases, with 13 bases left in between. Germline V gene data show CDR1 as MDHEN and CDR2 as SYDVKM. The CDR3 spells CASSLATGAYTEAFF. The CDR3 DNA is TGTGCCAGCAGTTTAGCGACAGGCGCCTACACTGAAGCTTTCTTT.

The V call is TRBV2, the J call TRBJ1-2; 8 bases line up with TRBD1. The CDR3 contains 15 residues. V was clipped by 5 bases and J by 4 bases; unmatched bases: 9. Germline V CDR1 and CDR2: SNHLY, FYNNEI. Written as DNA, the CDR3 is TGTGCCAGCAGTAGAGACAGGGGATCTTCCTATGGCTACACCTTC. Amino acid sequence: CASSRDRGSSYGYTF.

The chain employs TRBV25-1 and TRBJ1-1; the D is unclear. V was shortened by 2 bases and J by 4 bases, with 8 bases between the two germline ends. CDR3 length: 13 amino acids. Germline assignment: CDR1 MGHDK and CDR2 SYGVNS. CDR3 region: CASSETTFTEAFF. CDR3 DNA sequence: TGTGCCAGCAGTGAAACGACATTCACTGAAGCTTTCTTT. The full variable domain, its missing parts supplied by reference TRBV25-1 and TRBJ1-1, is EADIYQTPRYLVIGTGKKITLECSQTMGHDKMYWYQQDPGMELHLIHYSYGVNSTEKGDLSSESTVSRIRTEHFPLTLESARPSHTSQYLCASSETTFTEAFFGQGTRLTVV.

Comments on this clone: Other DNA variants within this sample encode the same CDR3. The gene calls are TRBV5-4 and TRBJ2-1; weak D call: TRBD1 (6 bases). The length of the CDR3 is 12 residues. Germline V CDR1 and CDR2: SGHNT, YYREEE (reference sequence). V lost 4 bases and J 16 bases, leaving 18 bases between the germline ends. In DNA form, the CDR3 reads TGTGCCAGCAGCGTGCTACAGGGTGAGAAATTCTTC. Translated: CASSVLQGEKFF.

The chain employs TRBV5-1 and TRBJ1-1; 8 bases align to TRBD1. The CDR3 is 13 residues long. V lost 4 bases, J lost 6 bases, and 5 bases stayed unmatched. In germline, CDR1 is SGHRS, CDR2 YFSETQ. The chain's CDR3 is CASSPRTGPEAFF. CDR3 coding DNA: TGCGCCAGCAGCCCAAGGACAGGGCCTGAAGCTTTCTTT.

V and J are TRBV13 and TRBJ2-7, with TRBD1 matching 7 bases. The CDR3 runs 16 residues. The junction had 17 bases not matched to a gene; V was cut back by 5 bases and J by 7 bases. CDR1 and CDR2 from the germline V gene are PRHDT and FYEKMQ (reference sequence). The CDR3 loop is CASSPSPSGTAWEQYF. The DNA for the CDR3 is TGTGCCAGCAGCCCTTCTCCATCCGGGACAGCCTGGGAGCAGTACTTC.

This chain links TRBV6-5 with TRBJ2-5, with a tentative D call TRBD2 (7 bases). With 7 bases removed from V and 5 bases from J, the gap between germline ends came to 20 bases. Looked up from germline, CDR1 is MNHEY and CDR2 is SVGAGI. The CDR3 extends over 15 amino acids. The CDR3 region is CASTSLGGAGETQYF. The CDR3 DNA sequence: TGTGCCAGCACCTCCCTGGGGGGGGCGGGGGAGACCCAGTACTTC.

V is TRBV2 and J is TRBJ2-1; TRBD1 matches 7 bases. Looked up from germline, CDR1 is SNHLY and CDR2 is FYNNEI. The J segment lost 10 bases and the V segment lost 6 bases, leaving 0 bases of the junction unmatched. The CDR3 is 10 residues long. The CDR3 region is CASRGGEQFF. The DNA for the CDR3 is TGTGCCAGCAGAGGGGGCGAGCAGTTCTTC.

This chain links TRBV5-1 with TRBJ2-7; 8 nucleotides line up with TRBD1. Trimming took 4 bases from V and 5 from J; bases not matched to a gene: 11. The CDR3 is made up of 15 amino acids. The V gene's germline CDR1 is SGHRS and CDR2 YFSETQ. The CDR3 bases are TGCGCCAGCAGCCGCCCGACTCTGACAGGGGACGAGCAGTACTTC. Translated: CASSRPTLTGDEQYF.

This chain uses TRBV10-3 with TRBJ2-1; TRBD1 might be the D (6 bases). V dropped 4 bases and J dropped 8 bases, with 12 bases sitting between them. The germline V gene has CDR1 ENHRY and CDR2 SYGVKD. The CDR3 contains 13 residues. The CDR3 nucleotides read TGTGCCATCAGTGCGACAGGCTTGTATGAGCAGTTCTTC. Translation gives CAISATGLYEQFF.

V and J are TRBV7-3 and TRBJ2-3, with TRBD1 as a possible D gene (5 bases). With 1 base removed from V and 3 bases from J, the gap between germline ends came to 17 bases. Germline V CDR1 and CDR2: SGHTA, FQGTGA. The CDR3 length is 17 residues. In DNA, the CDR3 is TGTGCCAGCAGCTTAATCCCAGGGAAGGGTATGACAGATACGCAGTATTTT. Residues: CASSLIPGKGMTDTQYF.